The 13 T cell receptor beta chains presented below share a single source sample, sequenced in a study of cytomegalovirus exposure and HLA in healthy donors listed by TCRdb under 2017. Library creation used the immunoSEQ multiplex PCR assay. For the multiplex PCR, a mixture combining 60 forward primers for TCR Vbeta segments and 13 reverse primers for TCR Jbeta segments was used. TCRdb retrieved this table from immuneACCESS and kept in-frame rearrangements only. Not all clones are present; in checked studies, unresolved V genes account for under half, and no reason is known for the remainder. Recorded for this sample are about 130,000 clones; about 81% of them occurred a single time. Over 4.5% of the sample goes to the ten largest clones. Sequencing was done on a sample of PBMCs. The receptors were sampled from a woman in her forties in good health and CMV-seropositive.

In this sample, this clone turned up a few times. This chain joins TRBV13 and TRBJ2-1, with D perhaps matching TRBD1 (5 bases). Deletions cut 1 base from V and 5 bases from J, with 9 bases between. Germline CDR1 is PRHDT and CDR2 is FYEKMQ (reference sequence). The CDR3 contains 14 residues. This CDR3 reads CASSLVSRDNEQFF. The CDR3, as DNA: TGTGCCAGCAGCTTAGTAAGCAGGGACAATGAGCAGTTCTTC.

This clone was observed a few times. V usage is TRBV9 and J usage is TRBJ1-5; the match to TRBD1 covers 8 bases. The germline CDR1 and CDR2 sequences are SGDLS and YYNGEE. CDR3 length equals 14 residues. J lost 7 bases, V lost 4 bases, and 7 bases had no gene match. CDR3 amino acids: CASSRGTGPQPQHF. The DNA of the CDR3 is TGTGCCAGCAGCAGGGGGACAGGTCCGCAGCCCCAGCATTTT.

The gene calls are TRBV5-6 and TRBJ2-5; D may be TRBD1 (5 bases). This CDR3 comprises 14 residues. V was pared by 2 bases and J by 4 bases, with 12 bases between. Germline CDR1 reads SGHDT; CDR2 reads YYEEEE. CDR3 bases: TGTGCCAGCAGCTTAACCTCAGGGCCAGAGACCCAGTACTTC. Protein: CASSLTSGPETQYF. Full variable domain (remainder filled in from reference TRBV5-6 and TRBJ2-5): DAGVTQSPTHLIKTRGQQVTLRCSPKSGHDTVSWYQQALGQGPQFIFQYYEEEERQRGNFPDRFSGHQFPNYSSELNVNALLLGDSALYLCASSLTSGPETQYFGPGTRLLVL.

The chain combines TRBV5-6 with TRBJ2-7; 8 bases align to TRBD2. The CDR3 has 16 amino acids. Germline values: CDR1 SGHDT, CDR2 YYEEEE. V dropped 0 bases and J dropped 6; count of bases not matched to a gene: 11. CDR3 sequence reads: CASSLAGLAGKLEQYF. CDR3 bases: TGTGCCAGCAGCTTGGCGGGTCTAGCGGGTAAGCTCGAGCAGTACTTC. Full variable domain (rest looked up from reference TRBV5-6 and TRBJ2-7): DAGVTQSPTHLIKTRGQQVTLRCSPKSGHDTVSWYQQALGQGPQFIFQYYEEEERQRGNFPDRFSGHQFPNYSSELNVNALLLGDSALYLCASSLAGLAGKLEQYFGPGTRLTVT.

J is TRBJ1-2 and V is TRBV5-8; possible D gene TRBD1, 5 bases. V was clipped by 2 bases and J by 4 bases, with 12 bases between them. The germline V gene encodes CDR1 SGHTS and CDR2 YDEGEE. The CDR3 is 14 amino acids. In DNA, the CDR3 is TGTGCCAGCAGCTTCGTTCAGGGCGGCTATGGCTACACCTTC. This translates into CASSFVQGGYGYTF.

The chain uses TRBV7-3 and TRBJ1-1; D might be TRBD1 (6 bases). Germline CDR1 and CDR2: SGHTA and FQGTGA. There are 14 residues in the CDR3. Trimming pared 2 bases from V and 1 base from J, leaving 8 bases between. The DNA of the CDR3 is TGTGCCAGCAGCTTAGGGGGCCAGAACACTGAAGCTTTCTTT. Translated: CASSLGGQNTEAFF. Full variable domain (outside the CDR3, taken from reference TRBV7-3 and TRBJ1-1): GAGVSQTPSNKVTEKGKYVELRCDPISGHTALYWYRQSLGQGPEFLIYFQGTGAADDSGLPNDRFFAVRPEGSVSTLKIQRTERGDSAVYLCASSLGGQNTEAFFGQGTRLTVV.

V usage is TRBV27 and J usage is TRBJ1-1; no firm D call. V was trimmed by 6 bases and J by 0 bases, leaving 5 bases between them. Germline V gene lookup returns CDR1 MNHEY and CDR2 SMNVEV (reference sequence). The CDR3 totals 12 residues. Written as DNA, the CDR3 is TGTGCCAGCAGCCACATGAACACTGAAGCTTTCTTT. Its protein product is CASSHMNTEAFF.

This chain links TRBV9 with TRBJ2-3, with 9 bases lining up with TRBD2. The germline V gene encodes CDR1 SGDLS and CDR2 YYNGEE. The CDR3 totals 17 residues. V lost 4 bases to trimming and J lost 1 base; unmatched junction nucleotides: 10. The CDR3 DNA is TGTGCCAGCAGCCCCCGGGGTTTAGCGGGGGGCACAGATACGCAGTATTTT. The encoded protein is CASSPRGLAGGTDTQYF.

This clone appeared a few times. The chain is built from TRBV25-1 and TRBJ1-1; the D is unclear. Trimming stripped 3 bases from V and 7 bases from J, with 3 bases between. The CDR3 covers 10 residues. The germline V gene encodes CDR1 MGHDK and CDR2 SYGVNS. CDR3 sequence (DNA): TGTGCCAGCAGTGATATTGAAGCTTTCTTT. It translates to CASSDIEAFF.

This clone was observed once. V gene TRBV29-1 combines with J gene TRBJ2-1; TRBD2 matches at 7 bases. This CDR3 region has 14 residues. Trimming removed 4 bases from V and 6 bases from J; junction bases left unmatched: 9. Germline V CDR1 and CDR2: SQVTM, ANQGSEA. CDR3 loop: CSVGRAGRVNEQFF. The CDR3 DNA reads TGCAGCGTTGGGCGAGCGGGGAGGGTCAATGAGCAGTTCTTC.

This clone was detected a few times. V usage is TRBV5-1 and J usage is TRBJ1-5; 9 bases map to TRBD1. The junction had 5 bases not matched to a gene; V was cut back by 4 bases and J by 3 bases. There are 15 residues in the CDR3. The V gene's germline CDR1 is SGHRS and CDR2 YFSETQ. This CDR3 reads CASSLGQGHNQPQHF. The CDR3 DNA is TGCGCCAGCAGCCTAGGACAGGGGCACAATCAGCCCCAGCATTTT.

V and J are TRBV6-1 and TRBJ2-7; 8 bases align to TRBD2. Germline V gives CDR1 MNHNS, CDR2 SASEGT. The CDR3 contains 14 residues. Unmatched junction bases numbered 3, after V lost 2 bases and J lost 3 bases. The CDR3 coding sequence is TGTGCCAGCAGTGAATTGGCGGGAGGCTACGAGCAGTACTTC. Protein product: CASSELAGGYEQYF.

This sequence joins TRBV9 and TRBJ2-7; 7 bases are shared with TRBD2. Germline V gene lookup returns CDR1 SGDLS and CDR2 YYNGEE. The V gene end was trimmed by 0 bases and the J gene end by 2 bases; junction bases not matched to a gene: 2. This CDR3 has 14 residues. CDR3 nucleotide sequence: TGTGCCAGCAGCGTAGATCTAGCGGCCTACGAGCAGTACTTC. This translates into CASSVDLAAYEQYF.